Listed below are T cell receptor beta chains from one sample, sequenced in a study of shared clonotypes between healthy human individuals. The table came from immunoSEQ multiplex PCR; TCRdb's copy has only in-frame clones and leaves some out. The profile covers approximately 2,000,000 clones, with 80% to 95% appearing a single time and 0.37% taken by the ten largest. Sequencing input: naive CD4+ T cells from PBMCs. These receptors all come from a man younger than 30 in good health. Some clones in this sample may be carry-over from other donors' samples. Both conserved end residues are part of each CDR3. A D gene is named only where the DNA matches it firmly. The listing skips clone size in some rows; elsewhere it reads once, few, many or a size class.

TRBJ2-6 NA NA TRBV5-1 TGCGCCAGCAGCTTGGATGGATCTGGGGCCAACGTCCTGACTTTC CASSLDGSGANVLTF
TRBJ2-7 NA NA TRBV19 TGTGCCAGTAGTATCGCGGCAGGGAGGTACGAGCAGTACTTC CASSIAAGRYEQYF
TRBJ2-5 NA NA TRBV28 TGTGCCAGCAGTTTATGGGACACCGGTTTCGGGACCCAGTACTTC CASSLWDTGFGTQYF
TRBJ1-4 NA NA TRBV5-1 TGCGCCAGCAGCTTGGGACAGGAGAATGAAAAACTGTTTTTT CASSLGQENEKLFF
TRBJ2-7 NA NA TRBV4-1 TGCGCCAGCAGGCAGAGGGAAGGGGGTTCCTACGAGCAGTACTTC CASRQREGGSYEQYF
TRBJ1-4 NA NA TRBV5-5 TGTGCCAGCAGCGGGACGACGAGAGAAAAACTGTTTTTT CASSGTTREKLFF
TRBJ1-5 once NA TRBV27 TGTGCCAGCAGTTTGAACGGGGGTTTAGCCCAGCATTTT CASSLNGGLAQHF
TRBJ2-2 NA NA TRBV6-5 TGTGCCAGCGTTGGCACCGGGGAGCTGTTTTTT CASVGTGELFF
TRBJ2-1 NA NA TRBV28 TGTGCCAGCAGTTCACAAGCCCCGGTCCGGGAGCTCTTC CASSSQAPVRELF
TRBJ1-5 NA TRBD1 TRBV27 TGTGCCAGCAGTCCTCGGGACAGGGGATGGAATCAGCCCCAGCATTTT CASSPRDRGWNQPQHF
TRBJ1-6 NA NA TRBV7-9 TGTGCCAGCAGCGACAGGAGCTCCTATAATTCACCCCTCCACTTT CASSDRSSYNSPLHF
TRBJ2-2 NA NA TRBV28 TGTGCCAGCAGTTTTTCCAGGGCTGGGACCGGGGAGCTGTTTTTT CASSFSRAGTGELFF
TRBJ1-5 NA NA TRBV4-1 TGCGCCAGCAGCCGCTTAACCGCGGGAATCAAGCATTTT CASSRLTAGIKHF
TRBJ1-5 NA TRBD1 TRBV7-9 TGTGCCAGCAGCCGTACAGGGGGCCAGCCCCAGCATTTT CASSRTGGQPQHF
TRBJ1-1 few NA TRBV19 TGTGCCAGTAGTATAGCGAGGGAAATGAACACTGAAGCTTTCTTT CASSIAREMNTEAFF
TRBJ2-5 NA TRBD2 TRBV30 TGTGCCTGGAGTAGGGGGGCTAGCGGGAGCAGAGAGACCCAGTACTTC CAWSRGASGSRETQYF
TRBJ2-7 NA TRBD1 TRBV5-5 TGTGCCAGCAGCTTGGTAAGGGGGCCCAGCGAGCAGTACTTC CASSLVRGPSEQYF
TRBJ2-5 NA NA TRBV5-1 TGCGCCAGCAGCTTGGTGGTCCAAGAGACCCAGTACTTC CASSLVVQETQYF
TRBJ1-2 NA TRBD1 TRBV5-1 TGCGCCAGCAGCTTGGAAACAGGGGTCGGCTACACCTTC CASSLETGVGYTF
TRBJ1-2 once NA TRBV5-1 TGCGCCAGCGGGACTCCGTATGGCTACACCTTC CASGTPYGYTF
TRBJ1-2 NA NA TRBV28 TGTGCCAGCTCCGCAGCTAACTATGGCTACACCTTC CASSAANYGYTF
TRBJ1-2 NA NA TRBV5-5 TGTGCCAGCAGCTTGGAGGCCAGGGACGGCTATGGCTACACCTTC CASSLEARDGYGYTF
TRBJ2-7 NA TRBD1 TRBV5-6 TGTGCCAGCAGCTCCCTGCCGGGGACAGGGGTTGGCCACGAGCAGTACTTC CASSSLPGTGVGHEQYF
TRBJ2-5 NA NA TRBV5-1 TGCGCCAGCAGCTTGGGGCCAGTCCGAGGGACCCAGTACTTC CASSLGPVRGTQYF
TRBJ2-7 once NA TRBV6-6 TGTGCCAGCAGTTACCGGGTCGGTGTCCCCGGCGAGCAGTACTTC CASSYRVGVPGEQYF
TRBJ1-2 NA NA TRBV19 TGTGCCAGTAGCCCGTGGGCAGGGGCGGCTAACTATGGCTACACCTTC CASSPWAGAANYGYTF